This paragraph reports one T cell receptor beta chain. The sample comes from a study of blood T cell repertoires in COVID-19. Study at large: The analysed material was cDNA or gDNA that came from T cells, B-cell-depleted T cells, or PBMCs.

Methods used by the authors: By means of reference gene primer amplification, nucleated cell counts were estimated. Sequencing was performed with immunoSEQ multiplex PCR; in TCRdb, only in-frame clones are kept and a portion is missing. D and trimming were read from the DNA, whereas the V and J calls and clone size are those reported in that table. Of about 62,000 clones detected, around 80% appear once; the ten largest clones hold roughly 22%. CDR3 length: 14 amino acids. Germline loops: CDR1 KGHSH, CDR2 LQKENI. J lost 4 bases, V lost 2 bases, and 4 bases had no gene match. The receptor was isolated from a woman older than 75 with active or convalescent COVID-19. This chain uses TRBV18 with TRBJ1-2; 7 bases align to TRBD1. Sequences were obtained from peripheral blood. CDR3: CASSPMQGGYGYTF. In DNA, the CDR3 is TGTGCCAGCTCACCAATGCAGGGGGGCTATGGCTACACCTTC.